The subject of this entry is one T cell receptor beta chain. What it binds is not known. These data originate in a study of CD4 T cells in relation to SARS-CoV-2 and coronaviruses. As for the study in general: After nine to eleven days of antigen culture, PBMC TCR beta CDR3s were sequenced. Controls used an HIV-1 Nef peptide pool or no peptide. The study, taken as a whole, reports: Samples before the pandemic and after infection were not matched within any donor. No crossreactivity against non-spike viral proteins was tested here.

Here immunoSEQ multiplex PCR was the method, and the copy in TCRdb shows in-frame clones only, minus some. The sample consists of roughly 24,000 clones, under 85% of them appearing once. Before the COVID-19 pandemic, during about 2010-2018, CD4+ T cells were taken from unexposed donors. Isolation of CD4+ T cells took place after about 10 days in culture. This CDR3 has 16 residues. The germline V gene encodes CDR1 LGHDT and CDR2 YNNKEL (reference sequence). V was pared by 2 bases and J by 7 bases, with 10 bases of the junction left unmatched. The sample consisted of CD4+ T cells from PBMCs, cultured in vitro. The gene calls are TRBV3-1 (or the pseudogene TRBV3-2) and TRBJ2-7; 11 bases fit TRBD2. The sequence was collected from a human donor in good health. CDR3 bases: TGTGCCAGCAGCCAAACGACTAGCGGGGCTTCGGGGGAGCAGTACTTC. Its translation: CASSQTTSGASGEQYF.